Following are 8 T cell receptor beta chains from one sample sequenced in a study of T cells in Graves' hyperthyroidism and ophthalmopathy. Researchers took RNA transcripts and amplified the TCR beta CDR3 regions from them. When the TCR CDR3 underwent first-round RT-PCR, the HTBI primer set was used. TCRdb recomputed calls from the multiplex PCR reads with MiXCR, one row per CDR3 protein. The repertoire includes 600,000 or so distinct CDR3 sequences, approximately 15% of them detected once, and less than 9% sits in the top ten. Sequencing was performed on blood. The source is a woman aged 18-29 years with Graves' ophthalmopathy.

This clonotype has at least ten counts. The J gene is TRBJ1-2, the V gene TRBV7-9, with D perhaps matching TRBD1 (5 bases). V shed 1 base and J shed 9 bases, with 27 bases lying between them. CDR1 is SEHNR, CDR2 FQNEAQ, per germline (reference sequence). There are 18 residues in the CDR3. The CDR3 nucleotides are TGTGCCAGCAGCTTAGAAAGGGGATGGTGGCAGGACTCTATGAGCTACACCTTC. Residues: CASSLERGWWQDSMSYTF.

This clonotype has at least ten counts. The gene calls are TRBV28 and TRBJ2-7; no clear D gene. The CDR3 is 14 amino acids. Per germline, CDR1 MDHEN and CDR2 SYDVKM. Trimming took 7 bases from V and 4 from J, leaving 17 bases between them. The DNA of the CDR3 is TGTGCCAGCATGGGGATTGCCAGAGCGTACGAGCAGTACTTC. It translates to CASMGIARAYEQYF.

This clonotype occurred many times. V is TRBV10-3 and J is TRBJ2-7; D not resolved. Trimming took off 4 bases at V and 3 bases at J, with 7 bases between the two ends. Germline-derived CDR1 and CDR2 are ENHRY and SYGVKD. The CDR3 consists of 12 residues. CDR3 region: CAISVLDYEQYF. The CDR3 DNA follows: TGTGCCATCAGTGTATTAGACTACGAGCAGTACTTC.

This clonotype has ten or more counts. J is TRBJ2-7 and V is TRBV27; a possible D gene is TRBD2 (6 bases). This CDR3 has 20 amino acids. Trimming stripped 5 bases from V and 2 bases from J, with 31 bases between. Germline CDR1 MNHEY, CDR2 SMNVEV (reference sequence). CDR3 DNA: TGTGCCAGCAGTCCAGCGGGCCGGTTTATGGAGGGGTCCTCCCCCTACGAGCAGTACTTC. This codes for CASSPAGRFMEGSSPYEQYF.

This clonotype appeared many times. The V and J genes are TRBV7-2 and TRBJ2-7; 8 nucleotides agree with TRBD2. From germline, CDR1 is SGHTA and CDR2 FQGNSA. V was pared by 5 bases and J by 3 bases, with 9 bases of the junction left unmatched. The CDR3 has 15 residues. DNA for the CDR3: TGTGCCAGCAGCATATCGGGAGGGCCCAACTACGAGCAGTACTTC. It specifies CASSISGGPNYEQYF.

This sequence joins TRBV13 and TRBJ1-3; D remains unclear. The CDR3 totals 17 residues. Germline V gives CDR1 PRHDT, CDR2 FYEKMQ (reference sequence). V was shortened by 0 bases and J by 0 bases, with 12 bases between the two germline ends. The CDR3 nucleotides are TGTGCCAGCAGCTTAGGTTCGGGAGCCAGCTCTGGAAACACCATATATTTT. Protein product: CASSLGSGASSGNTIYF.

The chain combines TRBV12-3 or TRBV12-4 with TRBJ2-7; TRBD1 matches 9 bases. The CDR3 runs 16 residues. V lost 6 bases, J lost 5 bases, and 14 bases stayed unmatched. The CDR3 sequence: CASSPQTGTGSHEQYF. The CDR3 DNA sequence: TGTGCCAGCAGCCCCCAAACCGGGACAGGGTCCCACGAGCAGTACTTC.

The chain combines TRBV6-1 with TRBJ2-1; 7 bases fit TRBD2. Germline assignment: CDR1 MNHNS and CDR2 SASEGT. V lost 3 bases, J lost 4 bases, and 6 bases stayed unmatched. This CDR3 has 15 amino acids. CDR3 amino acids: CASSEMGLSYNEQFF. CDR3 bases: TGTGCCAGCAGTGAGATGGGACTAAGTTACAATGAGCAGTTCTTC.